Presented here are 5 T cell receptor beta chains from one specimen sequenced in a study of blood T cell repertoires in COVID-19. Some clones are missing from TCRdb's copy, which holds only in-frame ones; the method was immunoSEQ multiplex PCR. Here the sample spans about 99,000 clones, 87% being singletons. What was sequenced was peripheral blood. The receptors originated from a man in his forties or fifties in a cohort sampled during active COVID-19.

The gene calls are TRBV19 and TRBJ2-3, with 9 bases identical to TRBD1. Germline V lookup: CDR1 LNHDA, CDR2 SQIVND (reference sequence). V was pared by 5 bases and J by 1 base, with 1 base of the junction left unmatched. CDR3 length: 14 residues. The CDR3 loop is CASSRTGGTDTQYF. The CDR3 nucleotides are TGTGCCAGTAGTCGGACAGGGGGCACAGATACGCAGTATTTT.

This sequence joins TRBV7-2 and TRBJ2-7; 10 nucleotides agree with TRBD2. V lost 4 bases to trimming and J lost 2 bases; unmatched junction nucleotides: 5. Germline loops: CDR1 SGHTA, CDR2 FQGNSA. The CDR3 covers 15 residues. The CDR3 loop is CASSSTSGAPYEQYF. The CDR3 DNA reads TGTGCCAGCAGCTCCACTAGCGGGGCACCCTACGAGCAGTACTTC.

The gene calls are TRBV13 and TRBJ1-6; possible D gene TRBD1, 5 bases. The CDR3 sequence is 14 residues long. Deletions cut 3 bases from V and 4 bases from J, with 7 bases between. In germline, CDR1 is PRHDT, CDR2 FYEKMQ (reference sequence). CDR3 sequence (DNA): TGTGCCAGCAGCTTCCAGGGTTATAATTCACCCCTCCACTTT. This codes for CASSFQGYNSPLHF.

This rearrangement joins TRBV7-2 to TRBJ1-3, with D maybe TRBD1 (5 bases). This CDR3 comprises 16 residues. CDR1 and CDR2 (germline): SGHTA, FQGNSA. The germline V and J ends were trimmed by 5 bases and 0 bases, with 14 bases remaining between them. DNA for the CDR3: TGTGCCAGCAGCCCGCGATGGGGGGGCTCTGGAAACACCATATATTTT. Its translation: CASSPRWGGSGNTIYF.

The chain joins TRBV18 to TRBJ1-1; TRBD1 is a possible D gene (6 bases). Per germline, CDR1 KGHSH and CDR2 LQKENI. The germline V and J ends were trimmed by 6 bases and 0 bases, with 11 bases remaining between them. This CDR3 has 14 amino acids. CDR3 nucleotide sequence: TGTGCCAGCTCCGCGCAGGGGTTGAACACTGAAGCTTTCTTT. This gives the protein CASSAQGLNTEAFF.